This T cell receptor (beta chain) was sequenced during a study of cytomegalovirus exposure and HLA in healthy donors. General study results and limits: The study flagged about 160 TCR beta chains as cytomegalovirus-associated. Most subjects' HLA-A and HLA-B alleles were reportedly predicted from TCR beta sequences. Immune exposure was documented only through CMV serostatus.

Primers: 60 Vbeta forward and 13 Jbeta reverse. The repertoire was sequenced with immunoSEQ multiplex PCR; TCRdb's copy has only in-frame clones and lacks some. The top ten hold approximately 6.4% of the sample, which has some 120,000 clones, about 74% seen once. Remarks on this clone: The antigen is unknown.

The CDR3 loop spans 14 amino acids. Germline V lookup: CDR1 MNHEY, CDR2 SMNVEV (reference sequence). Between the trimmed V and J ends, which lost 1 base and 0 bases, there was a span of 7 bases. The sample was PBMCs. This receptor was taken from a woman between 50 and 59 years old in good health and CMV-seropositive. The rearrangement uses TRBV27 and TRBJ2-7, with D possibly being TRBD1 (5 bases). CDR3 nucleotides: TGTGCCAGCAGTTTATGGGGCTCCTCCTACGAGCAGTACTTC. Translating it yields CASSLWGSSYEQYF.